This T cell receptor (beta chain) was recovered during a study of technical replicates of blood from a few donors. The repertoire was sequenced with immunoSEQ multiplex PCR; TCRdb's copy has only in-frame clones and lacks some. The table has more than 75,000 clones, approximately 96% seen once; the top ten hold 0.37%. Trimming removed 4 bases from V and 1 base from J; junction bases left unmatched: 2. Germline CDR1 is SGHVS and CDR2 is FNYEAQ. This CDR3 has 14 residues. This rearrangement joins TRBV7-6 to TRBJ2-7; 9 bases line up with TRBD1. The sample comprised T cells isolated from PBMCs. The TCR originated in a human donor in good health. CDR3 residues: CASSSGTGSYEQYF. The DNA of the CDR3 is TGTGCCAGCAGCTCCGGGACAGGGTCCTACGAGCAGTACTTC.